One and the same sample provided the 29 T cell receptor beta chains below, sequenced in a study of early stage breast cancer tumors. Measured with immunoSEQ multiplex PCR; TCRdb has only the in-frame clones, and not every one. In the table there are 32,000 or so clones, 72% of which are singletons. Sequencing was performed on blood. The receptors were sampled from a person aged 45 to 59 with breast cancer.

Here the CDR3 reads CASKGGTSNQPQHF. The CDR3 DNA reads as TGTGCCAGCAAGGGCGGGACTAGCAATCAGCCCCAGCATTTT. The rearrangement links TRBV2 to TRBJ1-5; possible D gene TRBD1, 5 bases. V dropped 7 bases and J dropped 0 bases, with 10 bases sitting between them. The CDR3 totals 14 residues. Germline V gives CDR1 SNHLY, CDR2 FYNNEI.

CDR3 nucleotide sequence: TGTGCCAGCAGTTTATCGGGGATGGGGGATTGGGGACACGAGCAGTACTTC. Protein sequence: CASSLSGMGDWGHEQYF. The chain combines TRBV27 with TRBJ2-7, with D perhaps being TRBD1 or TRBD2 (5 bases each). The CDR3 spans 17 residues. V was pared by 0 bases and J by 5 bases, with 20 bases between. The germline V gene encodes CDR1 MNHEY and CDR2 SMNVEV (reference sequence).

About this clone itself: The junction shows a germline mismatch at one end, possibly a read error. This chain joins TRBV11-1 and TRBJ2-7; D perhaps matches TRBD2 (6 bases). Germline assignment: CDR1 SGHAT and CDR2 FQDESV (reference sequence). This CDR3 has 16 residues. The CDR3, as DNA: TGTGCCAGCAGCTCCCTTTCCGGGAGCCTCTCCCACGAGCAGTACTTC. This codes for CASSSLSGSLSHEQYF.

This clone was seen more than once but under ten times. The V gene is TRBV5-1, the J gene TRBJ1-2; TRBD1 matches 7 bases. V trimming: 3 bases; J trimming: 5 bases; junction bases outside the gene matches: 4. From germline, CDR1 is SGHRS and CDR2 YFSETQ. The length of the CDR3 is 13 residues. The CDR3 nucleotides are TGCGCCAGCAGCTATGACAGGGCTTATGGCTACACCTTC. It is translated as CASSYDRAYGYTF.

V and J are TRBV29-1 and TRBJ2-1; 8 nucleotides match TRBD2. With V trimmed by 6 bases and J by 2 bases, 3 bases remained unmatched. From germline, CDR1 is SQVTM and CDR2 ANQGSEA. The CDR3 loop spans 13 amino acids. Written as DNA, the CDR3 is TGCAGCGTAGCGGGAGTGGCCTACAATGAGCAGTTCTTC. Translated, it gives CSVAGVAYNEQFF.

The chain couples TRBV30 to TRBJ2-2; TRBD1 might be the D (5 bases). Trimming left V 3 bases short and J 0 bases short, with 14 bases between. CDR1 is GTSNPN, CDR2 SVGIG, per germline (reference sequence). The CDR3 spans 16 residues. In DNA, the CDR3 is TGTGCCTGGAGCCGCTTTGGGGCCGCGAACACCGGGGAGCTGTTTTTT. This codes for CAWSRFGAANTGELFF. The entire variable domain, with the rest obtained from reference TRBV30 and TRBJ2-2, is as follows: SQTIHQWPATLVQPVGSPLSLECTVEGTSNPNLYWYRQAAGRGLQLLFYSVGIGQISSEVPQNLSASRPQDRQFILSSKKLLLSDSGFYLCAWSRFGAANTGELFFGEGSRLTVL.

The V gene is TRBV19, the J gene TRBJ1-2; a weak D match, TRBD1 (5 bases). V was trimmed by 7 bases and J by 2 bases, leaving 14 bases between them. CDR1 and CDR2 (germline): LNHDA, SQIVND (reference sequence). The length of the CDR3 is 14 residues. The CDR3 DNA reads as TGTGCCAGTACCCCGGGGGGAGTCAACTATGGCTACACCTTC. Translated, it gives CASTPGGVNYGYTF.

The chain combines TRBV18 with TRBJ1-1, with unresolved D. Trimming pared 6 bases from V and 5 bases from J, leaving 13 bases between. The CDR3 length is 13 residues. From germline, CDR1 is KGHSH and CDR2 LQKENI. CDR3 protein: CASSSNMRTEAFF. The CDR3 coding sequence is TGTGCCAGCTCGTCGAACATGAGAACTGAAGCTTTCTTT.

The genes are TRBV5-1 and TRBJ1-1, with a possible D match to TRBD1 (5 bases). With 6 bases removed from V and 0 bases from J, the gap between germline ends came to 18 bases. This CDR3 is 16 amino acids long. Germline values: CDR1 SGHRS, CDR2 YFSETQ. The chain's CDR3 is CASKGGAPFLNTEAFF. The CDR3 nucleotides read TGCGCCAGCAAGGGAGGGGCCCCCTTTTTGAACACTGAAGCTTTCTTT.

The table lists this clone with a count of one. This rearrangement joins TRBV19 to TRBJ2-1; 10 nucleotides line up with TRBD2. The CDR3 spans 15 residues. V dropped 5 bases and J dropped 5; count of bases not matched to a gene: 6. Germline assignment: CDR1 LNHDA and CDR2 SQIVND (reference sequence). In nucleotides, the CDR3 is TGTGCCAGTAGTGAGGTAGCGGGAGGCCACAATGAGCAGTTCTTC. It translates to CASSEVAGGHNEQFF. The variable domain in full, with the rest retrieved from reference TRBV19 and TRBJ2-1, is DGGITQSPKYLFRKEGQNVTLSCEQNLNHDAMYWYRQDPGQGLRLIYYSQIVNDFQKGDIAEGYSVSREKKESFPLTVTSAQKNPTAFYLCASSEVAGGHNEQFFGPGTRLTVL.

The J gene is TRBJ1-1, the V gene TRBV4-3; weak D call: TRBD1 (5 bases). V shed 4 bases and J shed 6 bases, with 15 bases lying between them. This CDR3 comprises 14 residues. CDR1 and CDR2 (germline): LGHNA, YSLEER. CDR3: CASSPFRGGPEAFF. As DNA, the CDR3 is TGCGCCAGCAGCCCATTCCGGGGGGGACCTGAAGCTTTCTTT.

The gene calls are TRBV6-5 and TRBJ2-3; TRBD1 might be the D (5 bases). The V gene lost 0 bases and the J gene lost 3 bases, with 10 bases spanning the gap. The germline CDR1 and CDR2 sequences are MNHEY and SVGAGI. The CDR3 is 15 amino acids. The CDR3 coding sequence is TGTGCCAGCAGTTACTCACGGACACGGACAGATACGCAGTATTTT. Translation gives CASSYSRTRTDTQYF.

CDR3 sequence (DNA): TGTGCCAGCAGCTTATCCGGGGATCAGCCCCAGCATTTT. Translating it yields CASSLSGDQPQHF. The chain is built from TRBV5-4 and TRBJ1-5; D is unresolved. In germline, CDR1 is SGHNT, CDR2 YYREEE (reference sequence). V dropped 2 bases and J dropped 5 bases, with 8 bases sitting between them. The CDR3 has 13 amino acids. The whole variable domain, remainder taken from reference TRBV5-4 and TRBJ1-5, is ETGVTQSPTHLIKTRGQQVTLRCSSQSGHNTVSWYQQALGQGPQFIFQYYREEENGRGNFPPRFSGLQFPNYSSELNVNALELDDSALYLCASSLSGDQPQHFGDGTRLSIL.

This rearrangement joins TRBV27 to TRBJ1-1; the D is unclear. The CDR3 runs 17 residues. V was shortened by 3 bases and J by 4 bases, with 21 bases between the two germline ends. CDR1 is MNHEY, CDR2 SMNVEV, per germline (reference sequence). The chain's CDR3 is CASSFNLGRPQGTEAFF. The DNA for the CDR3 is TGTGCCAGCAGTTTTAACCTCGGGCGGCCCCAAGGCACTGAAGCTTTCTTT.

The genes are TRBV5-4 and TRBJ2-7; D is perhaps TRBD2 (5 bases). There are 12 residues in the CDR3. The V gene lost 0 bases and the J gene lost 6 bases, with 7 bases spanning the gap. Germline loops: CDR1 SGHNT, CDR2 YYREEE (reference sequence). The CDR3 is CASSLEGLEQYF. The CDR3 nucleotides are TGTGCCAGCAGCTTGGAAGGACTCGAGCAGTACTTC.

This clone was observed a single time. This chain joins TRBV14 and TRBJ1-2, with 7 bases identical to TRBD1. The germline gives CDR1 SGHDN, CDR2 FVKESK. With V trimmed by 4 bases and J by 5 bases, 1 base remained unmatched. The CDR3 runs to 12 residues. The CDR3 region is CASSPTGYGYTF. The CDR3 nucleotides are TGTGCCAGCAGCCCGACAGGGTATGGCTACACCTTC.

The gene calls are TRBV4-1 and TRBJ2-3; either TRBD1 or TRBD2 may fit D (6 bases each). CDR1 MGHRA and CDR2 YSYEKL come from the germline V gene. CDR3 length equals 17 residues. V was pared by 0 bases and J by 1 base, with 14 bases between. The CDR3 nucleotides are TGCGCCAGCAGCCAAGATCGGGGGCGGAGGGGCACAGATACGCAGTATTTT. This codes for CASSQDRGRRGTDTQYF.

The chain joins TRBV30 to TRBJ1-5, with 7 bases matching TRBD1. Germline V gives CDR1 GTSNPN, CDR2 SVGIG (reference sequence). The CDR3 consists of 16 residues. Trimming at V came to 2 bases and at J to 2 bases, leaving 9 bases not matched to a gene. CDR3: CAWSLRRGLGNQPQHF. The CDR3 region has the DNA TGTGCCTGGAGTCTCCGAAGGGGGCTGGGCAATCAGCCCCAGCATTTT.

This rearrangement joins TRBV6-6 to TRBJ1-5; D remains unclear. V was cut by 8 bases and J by 4 bases, with 18 bases left in between. The length of the CDR3 is 15 residues. CDR1 is MNHNY and CDR2 is SVGAGI in the germline V gene (reference sequence). The CDR3 bases are TGTGCCAGCCATACGACCACAACAGAAAATCAGCCCCAGCATTTT. Its translation is CASHTTTTENQPQHF.

The chain joins TRBV14 to TRBJ1-1; 9 bases fit TRBD1. The germline CDR1 and CDR2 sequences are SGHDN and FVKESK. The ends lost 4 bases at V and 4 bases at J; junction bases unmatched: 7. This CDR3 contains 15 residues. CDR3 coding DNA: TGTGCCAGCAGCCCTAACAGGGGGCGAAGCACTGAAGCTTTCTTT. Translating gives CASSPNRGRSTEAFF.

The rearrangement links TRBV7-2 to TRBJ1-2, with D unresolved. V was trimmed by 4 bases and J by 4 bases, leaving 4 bases between them. CDR1 SGHTA and CDR2 FQGNSA come from the germline V gene. This CDR3 has 11 amino acids. The CDR3 region has the DNA TGTGCCAGCAGCTCACTCTATGGCTACACCTTC. It codes for CASSSLYGYTF.

This clone appeared a few times. V gene TRBV30 combines with J gene TRBJ1-6; D gene uncertain. Germline CDR1 and CDR2: GTSNPN and SVGIG (reference sequence). This CDR3 has 14 amino acids. The germline V and J ends were trimmed by 2 bases and 7 bases, with 12 bases remaining between them. CDR3 protein: CAWSREARNSPLHF. The CDR3 DNA reads TGTGCCTGGAGTCGGGAGGCCAGGAATTCACCCCTCCACTTT.

This chain links TRBV5-5 with TRBJ2-7; D not certain. Germline CDR1 is SGHKS and CDR2 is YYEKEE (reference sequence). Trimming removed 3 bases from V and 2 bases from J, with 12 bases in between. The CDR3 spans 14 residues. This CDR3 is CASSYPEWPYEQYF. Written as DNA, the CDR3 is TGTGCCAGCAGCTACCCGGAGTGGCCCTACGAGCAGTACTTC.

The J gene is TRBJ2-5, the V gene TRBV5-8; D might be TRBD1 (6 bases). Germline CDR1 and CDR2: SGHTS and YDEGEE. This CDR3 spans 14 amino acids. V lost 7 bases and J lost 1, with 14 bases in between. CDR3 nucleotide sequence: TGTGCCAGCTCCCGATGGGGGCGCCAAGAGACCCAGTACTTC. It encodes CASSRWGRQETQYF.

The V and J genes are TRBV11-2 and TRBJ2-7, with 8 nucleotides matching TRBD1. This CDR3 has 14 residues. V lost 5 bases and J lost 0; bases outside the gene matches: 3. CDR1 is SGHAT, CDR2 FQNNGV, per germline. The CDR3 region has the DNA TGTGCCAGCAGCCGGGACAGGAGCTCCTACGAGCAGTACTTC. Protein sequence: CASSRDRSSYEQYF. Together with reference TRBV11-2 and TRBJ2-7, the CDR3 gives the full variable domain: EAGVAQSPRYKIIEKRQSVAFWCNPISGHATLYWYQQILGQGPKLLIQFQNNGVVDDSQLPKDRFSAERLKGVDSTLKIQPAKLEDSAVYLCASSRDRSSYEQYFGPGTRLTVT.

The rearrangement links TRBV6-1 to TRBJ1-1; a weak D match, TRBD1 (6 bases). Trimming removed 2 bases from V and 0 bases from J, with 7 bases in between. This CDR3 spans 14 amino acids. CDR1 is MNHNS and CDR2 is SASEGT in the germline V gene. CDR3 coding DNA: TGTGCCAGCAGTGAACAGGGGATGAACACTGAAGCTTTCTTT. As protein: CASSEQGMNTEAFF.

V usage is TRBV6-5 and J usage is TRBJ2-6; D gene uncertain. Germline CDR1 and CDR2: MNHEY and SVGAGI. The CDR3 extends over 14 amino acids. Trimming shortened V by 4 bases and J by 1 base, and 5 bases separated the two germline ends. This chain's CDR3 is CASSSRSGANVLTF. CDR3 DNA: TGTGCCAGCAGTTCAAGATCTGGGGCCAACGTCCTGACTTTC.

The chain employs TRBV5-6 and TRBJ2-1, with a tentative D call TRBD1 (6 bases). V was pared by 5 bases and J by 9 bases, with 12 bases between. CDR1 is SGHDT, CDR2 YYEEEE, per germline. CDR3 length: 12 amino acids. CDR3 protein: CASRRTVSEQFF. The CDR3, as DNA: TGTGCCAGCAGGCGGACAGTCAGTGAGCAGTTCTTC.

This rearrangement joins TRBV30 to TRBJ1-2; D is possibly TRBD1 (5 bases). The CDR3 length is 14 residues. Germline values: CDR1 GTSNPN, CDR2 SVGIG (reference sequence). V was cut by 3 bases and J by 3 bases, with 14 bases left in between. CDR3 region: CAWSNGGLDYGYTF. Here the CDR3 DNA reads TGTGCCTGGAGCAACGGGGGGTTGGACTATGGCTACACCTTC.